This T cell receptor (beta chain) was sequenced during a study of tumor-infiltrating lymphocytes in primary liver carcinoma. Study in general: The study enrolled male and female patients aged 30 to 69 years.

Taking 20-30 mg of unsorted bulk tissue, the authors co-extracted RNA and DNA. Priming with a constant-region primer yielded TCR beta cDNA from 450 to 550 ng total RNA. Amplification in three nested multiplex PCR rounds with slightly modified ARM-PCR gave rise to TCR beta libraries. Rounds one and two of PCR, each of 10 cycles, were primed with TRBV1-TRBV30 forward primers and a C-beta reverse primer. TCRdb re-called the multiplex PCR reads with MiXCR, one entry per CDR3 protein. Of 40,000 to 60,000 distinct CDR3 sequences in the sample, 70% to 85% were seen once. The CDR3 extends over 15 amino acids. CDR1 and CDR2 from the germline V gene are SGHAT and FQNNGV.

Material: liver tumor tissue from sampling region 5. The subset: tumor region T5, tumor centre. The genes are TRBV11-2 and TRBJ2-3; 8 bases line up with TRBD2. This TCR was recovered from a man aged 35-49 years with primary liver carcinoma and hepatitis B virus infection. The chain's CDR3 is CVTRHTSGFEDTQYF. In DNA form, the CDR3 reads TGTGTCACCAGACACACTAGCGGCTTCGAGGATACGCAGTATTTT.